The clone carrying this TCR beta chain was counted a few times. The PCR used 60 Vbeta and 13 Jbeta primers. Profiled with immunoSEQ multiplex PCR; TCRdb holds only in-frame clones, not every one. The sample gives roughly 100,000 clones, around 75% of which show up once; roughly 2.5% is in the top ten. This entry comes from a study of cytomegalovirus exposure and HLA in healthy donors. V lost 0 bases to trimming and J lost 2 bases; unmatched junction nucleotides: 10. This CDR3 has 18 amino acids. From germline, CDR1 is SGHNT and CDR2 YYREEE (reference sequence). This sequence joins TRBV5-4 and TRBJ2-7; 11 bases fit TRBD2. The source material was PBMCs. This receptor was taken from a man aged 35 to 55 in good health and CMV-seronegative. The CDR3 is CASSLEPSGGIGTYEQYF. CDR3 bases: TGTGCCAGCAGCTTGGAGCCTAGCGGGGGGATCGGTACCTACGAGCAGTACTTC.